Each of the 14 T cell receptor beta chains below was sequenced from the same sample in a study of chemoradiotherapy in HPV16-positive cancers (dated by TCRdb to between 2021 and 2023). The protocol used for the library was the immunoSEQ multiplex PCR assay. Held by TCRdb, this immuneACCESS table contains in-frame sequences only and omits some clones. Under half of the omission traces to an unresolved V gene where checked; the cause of the rest is unknown. For this sample there are about 53,000 clones; around nine tenths appear just once. Of the sample, around 3.5% falls within the top ten clones. The material was blood, obtained from a patient who underwent chemoradiotherapy. Source of these receptors: a human donor with HPV-associated anogenital cancer.

V gene TRBV12-5 combines with J gene TRBJ2-2; a possible D gene is TRBD1 (5 bases). This CDR3 has 15 amino acids. Trimming removed 6 bases at V and 1 base at J, with 12 bases between. Germline V gene data show CDR1 as LGHNT and CDR2 as FRNRAP. CDR3 sequence: CASGPGRVNTGELFF. The CDR3 region has the DNA TGTGCTAGTGGCCCTGGCAGGGTGAACACCGGGGAGCTGTTTTTT.

The gene calls are TRBV30 and TRBJ1-5; D is unclear. Germline CDR1 reads GTSNPN; CDR2 reads SVGIG (reference sequence). Trimming left V 5 bases short and J 9 bases short, with 14 bases between. This CDR3 region has 12 residues. The CDR3 coding sequence is TGTGCCTGGGAGCCTCCGTTTGGGCCCCAGCATTTT. As protein: CAWEPPFGPQHF.

The rearrangement links TRBV6-5 to TRBJ1-5; a possible D gene is TRBD1 (6 bases). CDR1 MNHEY and CDR2 SVGAGI come from the germline V gene. The V end lost 8 bases, the J end lost 4 bases, and 15 bases lay between the germline ends. This CDR3 has 14 amino acids. The CDR3 DNA reads TGTGCCAGCGGGGGACATCATAGTAATCAGCCCCAGCATTTT. The encoded protein is CASGGHHSNQPQHF.

The chain employs TRBV5-1 and TRBJ2-5; D is uncertain. Germline V gene data show CDR1 as SGHRS and CDR2 as YFSETQ. Trimming removed 3 bases from V and 5 bases from J, with 8 bases in between. The CDR3 spans 12 residues. CDR3 in amino acids: CASSYLRETQYF. The CDR3 nucleotides are TGCGCCAGCAGCTACCTGAGGGAGACCCAGTACTTC.

The chain uses TRBV6-6 and TRBJ1-1, with D hard to call. Trimming cost V 5 bases and J 4 bases, with 14 bases left between them. The germline gives CDR1 MNHNY, CDR2 SVGAGI (reference sequence). The CDR3 length is 14 residues. CDR3 residues: CASSTETVRTEAFF. DNA for the CDR3: TGTGCCAGCAGTACCGAAACAGTACGCACTGAAGCTTTCTTT.

This chain uses TRBV9 with TRBJ2-5, with unresolved D. Germline loops: CDR1 SGDLS, CDR2 YYNGEE. V was trimmed by 0 bases and J by 2 bases, leaving 14 bases between them. The CDR3 covers 16 residues. CDR3: CASSVGPQLQQETQYF. DNA for the CDR3: TGTGCCAGCAGCGTAGGGCCCCAGCTTCAACAAGAGACCCAGTACTTC.

This clone was seen just once. The chain carries TRBV7-2 and TRBJ2-3; a possible D gene is TRBD2 (6 bases). The CDR3 totals 15 residues. The V end was cut by 5 bases, the J end by 0 bases, with 12 bases between. Germline CDR1 is SGHTA and CDR2 is FQGNSA. CDR3 sequence: CASSPRGVSTDTQYF. As DNA, the CDR3 is TGTGCCAGCAGCCCGCGCGGGGTTAGCACAGATACGCAGTATTTT.

The chain combines TRBV5-4 with TRBJ1-1, with D tentatively TRBD1 (5 bases). From germline, CDR1 is SGHNT and CDR2 YYREEE (reference sequence). CDR3 length: 13 residues. V was clipped by 1 base and J by 5 bases, with 9 bases between them. Here the CDR3 DNA reads TGTGCCAGCAGCTTGACTGGGGGTACTGAAGCTTTCTTT. The encoded protein is CASSLTGGTEAFF.

The chain joins TRBV7-9 to TRBJ2-2; no definite D call. The V gene's germline CDR1 is SEHNR and CDR2 FQNEAQ (reference sequence). The CDR3 length is 15 residues. Trimming took off 1 base at V and 2 bases at J, with 8 bases between the two ends. The CDR3 is CASSLGSSNTGELFF. The DNA for the CDR3 is TGTGCCAGCAGCTTAGGAAGCAGCAACACCGGGGAGCTGTTTTTT. The full variable domain, its missing parts supplied by reference TRBV7-9 and TRBJ2-2, is DTGVSQNPRHKITKRGQNVTFRCDPISEHNRLYWYRQTLGQGPEFLTYFQNEAQLEKSRLLSDRFSAERPKGSFSTLEIQRTEQGDSAMYLCASSLGSSNTGELFFGEGSRLTVL.

The V call is TRBV19, the J call TRBJ1-2; D remains unclear. Deletions cut 9 bases from V and 7 bases from J, with 27 bases between. The CDR3 consists of 16 residues. Germline values: CDR1 LNHDA, CDR2 SQIVND (reference sequence). The CDR3 loop reads CASRLWEDQRKGGYTF. Written as DNA, the CDR3 is TGTGCCAGCCGATTATGGGAGGACCAGCGGAAGGGTGGCTACACCTTC.

This chain joins TRBV6-5 and TRBJ1-4; TRBD1 matches 8 bases. Germline assignment: CDR1 MNHEY and CDR2 SVGAGI. V was pared by 5 bases and J by 4 bases, with 6 bases of the junction left unmatched. The CDR3 has 15 residues. Here the CDR3 DNA reads TGTGCCAGCAGTCCGTGGACAGGGAATAATGAAAAACTGTTTTTT. It is translated as CASSPWTGNNEKLFF.

This clone was found once. The chain employs TRBV7-6 and TRBJ2-1; 7 nucleotides line up with TRBD2. J was trimmed by 2 bases and V by 3 bases; bases with no gene match: 7. The CDR3 is 16 residues long. Germline V gene sequence: CDR1 SGHVS, CDR2 FNYEAQ. The CDR3 sequence is CASSLRVAGTYNEQFF. The DNA of the CDR3 is TGTGCCAGCAGCTTGAGGGTAGCGGGTACCTACAATGAGCAGTTCTTC.

The V call is TRBV5-4, the J call TRBJ2-7; TRBD2 aligns across 10 bases. Losses at the gene ends were 4 bases for V and 0 bases for J; bases not matched to a gene: 4. This CDR3 is 15 amino acids long. Germline CDR1 is SGHNT and CDR2 is YYREEE (reference sequence). CDR3 region: CASSASGRGSYEQYF. In DNA form, the CDR3 reads TGTGCCAGCAGCGCCAGCGGGAGGGGCTCCTACGAGCAGTACTTC. Full variable domain (rest looked up from reference TRBV5-4 and TRBJ2-7): ETGVTQSPTHLIKTRGQQVTLRCSSQSGHNTVSWYQQALGQGPQFIFQYYREEENGRGNFPPRFSGLQFPNYSSELNVNALELDDSALYLCASSASGRGSYEQYFGPGTRLTVT.

This rearrangement joins TRBV10-3 to TRBJ2-3, with unresolved D. The CDR3 contains 15 residues. Germline assignment: CDR1 ENHRY and CDR2 SYGVKD. V dropped 8 bases and J dropped 0 bases, with 15 bases sitting between them. The CDR3 bases are TGTGCCATCCGCTTAAGGGCAGATAGCACAGATACGCAGTATTTT. Translation: CAIRLRADSTDTQYF.